Below, one T cell receptor (beta chain) is given with its context. This record comes from a study of T cell responses to AZD1222 COVID-19 vaccine. Clones were sequenced by immunoSEQ multiplex PCR, and TCRdb holds only the in-frame ones, with some missing. Among 120,000 to 150,000 clones listed, roughly 90% were seen once. CDR3 size: 13 residues. V was cut by 1 base and J by 4 bases, with 8 bases left in between. The germline V gene has CDR1 MDHEN and CDR2 SYDVKM. Sequences were derived from peripheral blood, sampled on day 0 of AZD1222 vaccination. The chain has TRBV28 and TRBJ2-7; D might be TRBD1 (6 bases). The TCR sequence derives from an adult in good health. The DNA of the CDR3 is TGTGCCAGCAGTTTATTAGGGGGTTACGAGCAGTACTTC. Protein sequence: CASSLLGGYEQYF.